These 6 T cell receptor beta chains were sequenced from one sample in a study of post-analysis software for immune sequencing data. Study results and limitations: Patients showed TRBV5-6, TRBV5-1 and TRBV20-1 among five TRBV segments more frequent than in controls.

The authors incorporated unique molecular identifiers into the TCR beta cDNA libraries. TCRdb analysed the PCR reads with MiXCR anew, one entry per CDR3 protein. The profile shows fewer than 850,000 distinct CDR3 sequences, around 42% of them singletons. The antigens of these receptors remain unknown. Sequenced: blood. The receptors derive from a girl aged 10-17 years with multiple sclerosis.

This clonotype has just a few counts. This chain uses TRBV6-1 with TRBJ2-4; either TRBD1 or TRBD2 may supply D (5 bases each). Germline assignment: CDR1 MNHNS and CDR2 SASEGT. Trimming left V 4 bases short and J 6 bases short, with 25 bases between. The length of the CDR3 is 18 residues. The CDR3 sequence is CASSVGAGPSHRGNIQYF. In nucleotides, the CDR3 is TGTGCCAGCAGTGTCGGGGCCGGACCTTCCCATCGGGGAAACATTCAGTACTTC.

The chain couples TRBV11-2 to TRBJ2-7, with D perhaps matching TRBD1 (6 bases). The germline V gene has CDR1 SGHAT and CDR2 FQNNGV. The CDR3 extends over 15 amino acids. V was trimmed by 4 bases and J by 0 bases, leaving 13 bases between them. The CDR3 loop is CASSSYRDLSYEQYF. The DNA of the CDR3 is TGTGCCAGCAGCTCATACAGGGACCTCTCCTACGAGCAGTACTTC.

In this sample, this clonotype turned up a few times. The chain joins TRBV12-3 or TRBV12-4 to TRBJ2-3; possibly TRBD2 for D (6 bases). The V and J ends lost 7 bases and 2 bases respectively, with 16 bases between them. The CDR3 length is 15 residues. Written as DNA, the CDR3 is TGTGCCAGCACAATCGGAACGGGGGACACAGATACGCAGTATTTT. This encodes CASTIGTGDTDTQYF.

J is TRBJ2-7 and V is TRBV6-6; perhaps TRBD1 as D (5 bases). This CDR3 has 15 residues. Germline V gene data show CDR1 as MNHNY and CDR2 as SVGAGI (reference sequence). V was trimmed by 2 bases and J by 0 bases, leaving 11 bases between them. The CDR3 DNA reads TGTGCCAGCAGTTACCCGGCAGGGCACTCCTACGAGCAGTACTTC. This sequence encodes CASSYPAGHSYEQYF.

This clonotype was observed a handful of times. The CDR3 DNA is TGTGCCAGCAGTGGTCGGCGGTATGGCTACACCTTC. This translates into CASSGRRYGYTF. This chain links TRBV2 with TRBJ1-2; D remains unclear. The CDR3 has 12 residues. Germline assignment: CDR1 SNHLY and CDR2 FYNNEI. With 4 bases removed from V and 5 bases from J, the gap between germline ends came to 8 bases.

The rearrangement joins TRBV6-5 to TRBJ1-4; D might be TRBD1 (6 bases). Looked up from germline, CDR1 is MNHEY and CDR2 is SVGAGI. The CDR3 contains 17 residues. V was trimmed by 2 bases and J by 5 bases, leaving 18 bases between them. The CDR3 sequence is CASSYGQWGAKNEKLFF. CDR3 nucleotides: TGTGCCAGCAGTTACGGGCAGTGGGGGGCGAAGAATGAAAAACTGTTTTTT.